These 21 T cell receptor beta chains were sequenced from one sample in a study of shared clonotypes between healthy human individuals (dated by TCRdb to the early 2020s). Library preparation used the immunoSEQ multiplex PCR assay. The table was pulled from immuneACCESS by TCRdb, which kept in-frame rearrangements only. Such tables lose some clones; where checked, under half of the loss comes from unresolved V genes, and the rest has no known cause. In this sample the table shows some 980,000 clones, roughly 72% of which occur a single time. The ten most abundant clones make up about 1.5% of the sample. The sequenced sample consisted of memory CD4+ T cells sorted from blood. What this sample's cell subset or site label stands for: CD45RA-negative fraction. Receptor source: a man aged 18 to 29 in good health.

This clone was counted between two and nine times. Other nucleotide sequences from this sample produce the same CDR3. The chain carries TRBV5-1 and TRBJ2-2; D perhaps matches TRBD1 (5 bases). The CDR3 has 15 residues. V lost 0 bases and J 2 bases, leaving 8 bases between the germline ends. CDR1 and CDR2 (germline): SGHRS, YFSETQ. CDR3 in amino acids: CASSLEGPNTGELFF. As DNA, the CDR3 is TGCGCCAGCAGCTTGGAGGGGCCCAACACCGGGGAGCTGTTTTTT.

The CDR3 region is CASSGYSTGNTIYF. Written as DNA, the CDR3 is TGTGCCAGCAGTGGGTACAGCACTGGAAACACCATATATTTT. The chain uses TRBV6-1 and TRBJ1-3; no definite D call. V was clipped by 4 bases and J by 2 bases, with 9 bases between them. Germline loops: CDR1 MNHNS, CDR2 SASEGT. This CDR3 has 14 amino acids.

The rearrangement joins TRBV10-3 to TRBJ2-4; 7 bases align to TRBD1. The CDR3 consists of 15 residues. CDR1 is ENHRY, CDR2 SYGVKD, per germline. V was pared by 6 bases and J by 8 bases, with 13 bases of the junction left unmatched. Here the CDR3 DNA reads TGTGCCATCAGCCCGGGACAGAAAGTTGGGGACATTCAGTACTTC. It specifies CAISPGQKVGDIQYF.

This sequence joins TRBV1 and TRBJ2-5; TRBD2, the table's D call, lacks a check against the DNA. The J call may not be correct, given that the DNA end is closer to TRBJ2-7. TRBV1 is deemed a pseudogene. The CDR3 has 13 amino acids. CDR3 residues: CTSGPISDYEQYF. CDR3 coding DNA: TGCACCAGCGGCCCGATCAGTGACTACGAGCAGTACTTC.

The count of this clone is one. This rearrangement joins TRBV30 to TRBJ2-7, with D possibly being TRBD2 (6 bases). Germline V CDR1 and CDR2: GTSNPN, SVGIG (reference sequence). The CDR3 loop spans 19 amino acids. V was shortened by 1 base and J by 3 bases, with 28 bases between the two germline ends. The CDR3 nucleotides are TGTGCCTGGAGTGCTAGCACTCTTCCGGGAGACGCAGCCTACTACGAGCAGTACTTC. This translates into CAWSASTLPGDAAYYEQYF.

The genes are TRBV5-6 and TRBJ2-7; 9 nucleotides agree with TRBD2. Trimming removed 4 bases from V and 3 bases from J; junction bases left unmatched: 8. Per germline, CDR1 SGHDT and CDR2 YYEEEE. The CDR3 spans 15 residues. CDR3 in amino acids: CASSRIAGARYEQYF. The CDR3 DNA follows: TGTGCCAGCAGCAGAATAGCGGGAGCACGCTACGAGCAGTACTTC.

The rearrangement links TRBV28 to TRBJ2-2; 8 bases line up with TRBD2. With 4 bases clipped from V and 7 bases from J, the junction kept 8 bases outside the gene matches. In germline, CDR1 is MDHEN, CDR2 SYDVKM. The CDR3 length is 15 residues. Written as DNA, the CDR3 is TGTGCCAGCAGTTCCAGCGGGGGAGGAGACGGGGAGCTGTTTTTT. Amino acid sequence: CASSSSGGGDGELFF.

J is TRBJ2-7 and V is TRBV7-2; 12 bases match TRBD2. The junction had 10 bases not matched to a gene; V was cut back by 0 bases and J by 7 bases. This CDR3 spans 17 amino acids. Germline V gives CDR1 SGHTA, CDR2 FQGNSA. The CDR3 DNA is TGTGCCAGCAGCTTAGCGCCACTAGCGGGAGGCCCTCGAGAGCAGTACTTC. Protein: CASSLAPLAGGPREQYF.

V gene TRBV21-1 combines with J gene TRBJ1-6. TRBV21-1 has pseudogene status. This CDR3 region has 13 residues. The CDR3 region has the DNA TGTGCCAGCGACTTTGGTTATAATTCACCCCTCCACTTT. Translation: CASDFGYNSPLHF.

V and J are TRBV5-5 and TRBJ2-2, with D maybe TRBD1 (5 bases). The CDR3 runs 15 residues. V was clipped by 2 bases and J by 4 bases, with 12 bases between them. The germline CDR1 and CDR2 sequences are SGHKS and YYEKEE (reference sequence). The CDR3 protein is CASSFVARGTGELFF. The DNA of the CDR3 is TGTGCCAGCAGCTTCGTCGCAAGGGGCACCGGGGAGCTGTTTTTT.

V usage is TRBV5-4 and J usage is TRBJ2-3; unclear D gene. Trimming removed 1 base at V and 11 bases at J, with 11 bases between. The CDR3 runs 12 residues. From germline, CDR1 is SGHNT and CDR2 YYREEE (reference sequence). CDR3 coding DNA: TGTGCCAGCAGCTTGACGGCCCCGGTGCAGTATTTT. It specifies CASSLTAPVQYF.

This clone was counted a few times. The chain combines TRBV7-3 with TRBJ2-3; D is possibly TRBD2 (5 bases). The V and J ends lost 5 bases and 0 bases respectively, with 15 bases between them. The germline V gene encodes CDR1 SGHTA and CDR2 FQGTGA. This CDR3 is built from 16 residues. The CDR3 sequence: CASSQGLIESTDTQYF. Written as DNA, the CDR3 is TGTGCCAGCAGCCAAGGACTGATTGAGAGCACAGATACGCAGTATTTT.

With regard to this clone: The same CDR3 can be traced to other DNA sequences in this sample. This rearrangement joins TRBV5-1 to TRBJ2-5; no clear D gene. The CDR3 length is 13 residues. The V gene's germline CDR1 is SGHRS and CDR2 YFSETQ. The germline V and J ends were trimmed by 0 bases and 5 bases, with 8 bases remaining between them. CDR3 DNA: TGCGCCAGCAGCTTGGGAGGAGCGGAGACCCAGTACTTC. It specifies CASSLGGAETQYF. The full variable domain, its missing parts supplied by reference TRBV5-1 and TRBJ2-5, is KAGVTQTPRYLIKTRGQQVTLSCSPISGHRSVSWYQQTPGQGLQFLFEYFSETQRNKGNFPGRFSGRQFSNSRSEMNVSTLELGDSALYLCASSLGGAETQYFGPGTRLLVL.

This clone was detected ten times or more. The same CDR3 arises from other DNA sequences in this sample as well. The rearrangement links TRBV6-5 to TRBJ2-2; 7 positions match TRBD1. Trimming cost V 7 bases and J 4 bases; bases outside gene matches: 6. From germline, CDR1 is MNHEY and CDR2 SVGAGI. CDR3 length: 14 amino acids. Here the CDR3 DNA reads TGTGCCAGCACACAGGGGATAAGCACCGGGGAGCTGTTTTTT. As protein: CASTQGISTGELFF.

The V and J genes are TRBV7-2 and TRBJ2-7, with D possibly TRBD2 on 5 matching bases. V was pared by 1 base and J by 4 bases, with 11 bases between. This CDR3 comprises 14 residues. Germline V gene data show CDR1 as SGHTA and CDR2 as FQGNSA. CDR3 loop: CASSLEYGNYEQYF. The CDR3 DNA sequence: TGTGCCAGCAGCTTAGAGTACGGGAATTACGAGCAGTACTTC.

This chain connects TRBV21-1 to TRBJ2-2; the table's TRBD1 call for D was not verified on the DNA. TRBV21-1 has pseudogene status. This CDR3 is built from 16 residues. The CDR3 spells CASSKGQGGDTGELFF. DNA for the CDR3: TGTGCCAGCAGCAAAGGACAGGGTGGCGACACCGGGGAGCTGTTTTTT.

This chain joins TRBV5-8 and TRBJ2-5, with D unclear. Germline CDR1 is SGHTS and CDR2 is YDEGEE. The ends were cut back, 3 bases at V and 0 bases at J, with 3 bases in the middle. The CDR3 spans 12 residues. The CDR3 coding sequence is TGTGCCAGCAGCTCGTACCAAGAGACCCAGTACTTC. Its protein product is CASSSYQETQYF. The full variable domain, rest sourced from reference TRBV5-8 and TRBJ2-5, is EAGVTQSPTHLIKTRGQQATLRCSPISGHTSVYWYQQALGLGLQFLLWYDEGEERNRGNFPPRFSGRQFPNYSSELNVNALELEDSALYLCASSSYQETQYFGPGTRLLVL.

The J gene is TRBJ1-2, the V gene TRBV6-1; 8 bases align to TRBD1. Germline V lookup: CDR1 MNHNS, CDR2 SASEGT. After removal of 6 bases from V and 8 bases from J, the junction contained 5 bases not matched to a gene. This CDR3 comprises 12 residues. Here the CDR3 reads CASSGQGTGYTF. The CDR3 region has the DNA TGTGCCAGCAGCGGACAGGGAACCGGCTACACCTTC.

V gene TRBV6-6 combines with J gene TRBJ2-3; the D is unclear. V gave up 5 bases and J gave up 2 bases, with 8 bases separating them. Germline V lookup: CDR1 MNHNY, CDR2 SVGAGI (reference sequence). The CDR3 sequence is 13 residues long. CDR3 bases: TGTGCCAGCAGTAACACGTTCACAGATACGCAGTATTTT. Translation gives CASSNTFTDTQYF.

The chain combines TRBV30 with TRBJ1-2, with D perhaps TRBD1 (5 bases). This CDR3 spans 15 amino acids. With 5 bases removed from V and 0 bases from J, the gap between germline ends came to 16 bases. Germline CDR1 GTSNPN, CDR2 SVGIG (reference sequence). This CDR3 is CAWRNWDSANYGYTF. The DNA for the CDR3 is TGTGCCTGGCGGAACTGGGACTCAGCTAACTATGGCTACACCTTC.

The chain employs TRBV30 and TRBJ2-3; possibly TRBD1 for D (8 bases). The germline V gene encodes CDR1 GTSNPN and CDR2 SVGIG (reference sequence). The CDR3 consists of 13 residues. V shed 4 bases and J shed 3 bases, with 11 bases lying between them. The CDR3 reads CAWNRGGTDTQYF. The CDR3, as DNA: TGTGCCTGGAACAGGGGGGGGACAGATACGCAGTATTTT.